This is a list of T cell receptor beta chains from one sample in a study of CD8+CD57+ T cells in acquired aplastic anemia. TCRdb re-analysed the reads in MiXCR, keeping a single row per CDR3 protein. The sample carries about 210,000 distinct CDR3 sequences, about 59% recorded once. Sequencing was done on a sample of sorted CD4+, CD8+, or CD8+CD57+ T cells (not recorded which) from PBMCs. These receptors were taken from a human donor in good health. Each CDR3 is given with its conserved first and last residue. A D gene is named only where the DNA matches it firmly. Expanded clones get a size class; other rows say once, few or many, or leave the size out.

CDR3 length: 16
J gene: TRBJ1-2
D gene: TRBD1
V gene: TRBV27
clone size: .
CDR3 DNA: TGTGCCAGCAGTTTCCGCGGACAGGGGGCATGGCGTGGCTACACCTTC
CDR3 protein: CASSFRGQGAWRGYTF

CDR3 length: 15
J gene: TRBJ2-1
D gene: TRBD1
V gene: TRBV19
clone size: many
CDR3 DNA: TGTGCCAGTAGTACGGGACAGGGGTTCTACAATGAGCAGTTCTTC
CDR3 protein: CASSTGQGFYNEQFF

CDR3 length: 16
J gene: TRBJ1-6
D gene: .
V gene: TRBV10-2
clone size: few
CDR3 DNA: TGCGCCAGCAGTGAAAGGGGCCAGGCAAGTCGGTCACCCCTCCACTTT
CDR3 protein: CASSERGQASRSPLHF

CDR3 length: 13
J gene: TRBJ2-3
D gene: .
V gene: TRBV2
clone size: .
CDR3 DNA: TGTGCCAGCAGTGGCCTCGGGGCAGATACGCAGTATTTT
CDR3 protein: CASSGLGADTQYF

CDR3 length: 16
J gene: TRBJ2-7
D gene: .
V gene: TRBV15
clone size: many
CDR3 DNA: TGTGCCACCAGCAGAGTCGCGAGGGCGCCTTCCTACGAGCAGTACTTC
CDR3 protein: CATSRVARAPSYEQYF

CDR3 length: 13
J gene: TRBJ1-1
D gene: .
V gene: TRBV24-1
clone size: .
CDR3 DNA: TGTGCCACCAGTTTAGGGACGGACACTGAAGCTTTCTTT
CDR3 protein: CATSLGTDTEAFF

CDR3 length: 11
J gene: TRBJ2-7
D gene: .
V gene: TRBV29-1
clone size: many
CDR3 DNA: TGCAGCGTTGTGGAATCCTACGAGCAGTACTTC
CDR3 protein: CSVVESYEQYF

CDR3 length: 14
J gene: TRBJ2-3
D gene: .
V gene: TRBV24-1
clone size: .
CDR3 DNA: TGCGCCACCAGTGGCCGGACGGCACCAGATACGCAGTATTTT
CDR3 protein: CATSGRTAPDTQYF

CDR3 length: 14
J gene: TRBJ2-7
D gene: TRBD2
V gene: TRBV29-1
clone size: .
CDR3 DNA: TGCAGCGTCGAAGGACTAGCGGGATCCTACGAGCAGTACTTC
CDR3 protein: CSVEGLAGSYEQYF

CDR3 length: 12
J gene: TRBJ2-7
D gene: .
V gene: TRBV7-8
clone size: few
CDR3 DNA: TGTGCCAGCAGCCTTGGGGGTACTGGGCAGTACTTC
CDR3 protein: CASSLGGTGQYF

CDR3 length: 15
J gene: TRBJ2-2
D gene: .
V gene: TRBV19
clone size: many
CDR3 DNA: TGTGCCAGTAGTATATTAAGCGGGCTCACCGGGGAGCTGTTTTTT
CDR3 protein: CASSILSGLTGELFF

CDR3 length: 14
J gene: TRBJ2-1
D gene: .
V gene: TRBV29-1
clone size: .
CDR3 DNA: TGCAGCAGTGAACCAACTGTAGGTGGCTATGAGCAGTTCTTC
CDR3 protein: CSSEPTVGGYEQFF

CDR3 length: 10
J gene: TRBJ2-7
D gene: .
V gene: TRBV19
clone size: .
CDR3 DNA: TGTGCCAGTGGACAGTACGAGCAGTACTTC
CDR3 protein: CASGQYEQYF

CDR3 length: 14
J gene: TRBJ1-2
D gene: TRBD1
V gene: TRBV29-1
clone size: .
CDR3 DNA: TGCAGCGTGGAAACGGGACAGGGGGGTGGTGGCTACACCTTC
CDR3 protein: CSVETGQGGGGYTF

CDR3 length: 14
J gene: TRBJ1-5
D gene: .
V gene: TRBV20-1
clone size: .
CDR3 DNA: TGCAGGGTGGGCAGGACGGATAGCAATCAGCCCCAGCATTTT
CDR3 protein: CRVGRTDSNQPQHF

CDR3 length: 13
J gene: TRBJ1-3
D gene: .
V gene: TRBV7-2
clone size: few
CDR3 DNA: TGTGCCAGCTCGGCCTTCTCTGGAAACACCATATATTTT
CDR3 protein: CASSAFSGNTIYF

CDR3 length: 16
J gene: TRBJ2-5
D gene: TRBD1
V gene: TRBV7-2
clone size: once
CDR3 DNA: TGTGCCAGCAGCTTAGCCCCTGGGACAGGGCAAGAGACCCAGTACTTC
CDR3 protein: CASSLAPGTGQETQYF

CDR3 length: 14
J gene: TRBJ1-5
D gene: TRBD1
V gene: TRBV2
clone size: .
CDR3 DNA: TGTGCCAGCTCTCGACTGACAGGGGATCAGCCCCAGCATTTT
CDR3 protein: CASSRLTGDQPQHF

CDR3 length: 16
J gene: TRBJ2-3
D gene: .
V gene: TRBV7-2
clone size: once
CDR3 DNA: TGTGCCAGCAGCGGGGGGGGCGCAGATACGCAGTGGGGGCAGTATTTT
CDR3 protein: CASSGGGADTQWGQYF

CDR3 length: 14
J gene: TRBJ2-7
D gene: TRBD1
V gene: TRBV24-1
clone size: .
CDR3 DNA: TGTGCCACCAGTGATGCCAGGACAGGGTTCGAGCAGTACTTC
CDR3 protein: CATSDARTGFEQYF

CDR3 length: 16
J gene: TRBJ1-1
D gene: TRBD1
V gene: TRBV5-1
clone size: many
CDR3 DNA: TGCGCCAGCAGCTTGGCGGCGGGACAGATGAACACTGAAGCTTTCTTT
CDR3 protein: CASSLAAGQMNTEAFF

CDR3 length: 13
J gene: TRBJ2-1
D gene: TRBD2
V gene: TRBV29-1
clone size: .
CDR3 DNA: TGCAGCGTCTGCCTAGCGGGATATAATGAGCAGTTCTTC
CDR3 protein: CSVCLAGYNEQFF

CDR3 length: 14
J gene: TRBJ1-1
D gene: .
V gene: TRBV7-3
clone size: .
CDR3 DNA: TGTGCCAGCAGCTGTAGAGCGTTGAACACTGAAGCTTTCTTT
CDR3 protein: CASSCRALNTEAFF